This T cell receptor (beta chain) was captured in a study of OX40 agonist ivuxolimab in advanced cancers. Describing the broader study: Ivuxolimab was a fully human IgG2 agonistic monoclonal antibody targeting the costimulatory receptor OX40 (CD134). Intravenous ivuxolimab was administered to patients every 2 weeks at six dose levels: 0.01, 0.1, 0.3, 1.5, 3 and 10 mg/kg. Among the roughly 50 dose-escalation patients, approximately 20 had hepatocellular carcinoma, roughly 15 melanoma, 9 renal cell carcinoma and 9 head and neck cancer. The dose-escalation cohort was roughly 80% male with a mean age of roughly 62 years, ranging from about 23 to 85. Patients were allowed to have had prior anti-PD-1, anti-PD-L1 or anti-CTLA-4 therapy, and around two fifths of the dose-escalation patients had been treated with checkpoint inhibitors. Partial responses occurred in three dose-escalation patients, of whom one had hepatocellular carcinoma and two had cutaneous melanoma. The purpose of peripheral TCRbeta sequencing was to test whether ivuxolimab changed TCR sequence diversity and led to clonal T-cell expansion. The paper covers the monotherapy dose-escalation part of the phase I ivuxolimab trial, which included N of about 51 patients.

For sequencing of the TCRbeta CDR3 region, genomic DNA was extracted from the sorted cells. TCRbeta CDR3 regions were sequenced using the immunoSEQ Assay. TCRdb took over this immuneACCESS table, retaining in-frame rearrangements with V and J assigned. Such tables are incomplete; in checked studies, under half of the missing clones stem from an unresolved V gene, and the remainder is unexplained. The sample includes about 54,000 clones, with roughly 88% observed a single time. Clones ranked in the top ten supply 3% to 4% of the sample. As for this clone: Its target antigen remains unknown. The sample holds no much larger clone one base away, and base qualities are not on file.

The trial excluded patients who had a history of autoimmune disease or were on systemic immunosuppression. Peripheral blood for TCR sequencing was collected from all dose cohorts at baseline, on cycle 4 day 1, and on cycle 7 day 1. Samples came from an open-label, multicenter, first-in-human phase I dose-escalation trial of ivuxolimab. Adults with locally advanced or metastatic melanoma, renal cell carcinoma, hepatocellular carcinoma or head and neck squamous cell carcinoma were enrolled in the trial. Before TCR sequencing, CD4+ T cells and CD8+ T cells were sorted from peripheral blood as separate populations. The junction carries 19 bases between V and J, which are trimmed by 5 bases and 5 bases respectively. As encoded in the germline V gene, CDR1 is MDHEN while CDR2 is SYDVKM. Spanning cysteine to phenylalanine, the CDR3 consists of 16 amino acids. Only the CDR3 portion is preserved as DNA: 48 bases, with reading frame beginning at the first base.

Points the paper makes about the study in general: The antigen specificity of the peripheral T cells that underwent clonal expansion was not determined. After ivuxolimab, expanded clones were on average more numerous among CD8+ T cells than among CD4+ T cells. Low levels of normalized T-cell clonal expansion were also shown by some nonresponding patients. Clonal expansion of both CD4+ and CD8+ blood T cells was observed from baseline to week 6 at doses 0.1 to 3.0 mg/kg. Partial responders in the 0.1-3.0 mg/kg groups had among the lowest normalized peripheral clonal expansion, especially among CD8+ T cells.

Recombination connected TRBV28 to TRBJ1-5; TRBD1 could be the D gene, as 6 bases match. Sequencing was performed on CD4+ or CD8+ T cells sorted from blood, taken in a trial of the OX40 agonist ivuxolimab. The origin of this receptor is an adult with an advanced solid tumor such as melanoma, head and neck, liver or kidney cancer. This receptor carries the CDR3 CASSPSGGGRHQPQHF. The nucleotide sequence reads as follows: TGTGCCAGCAGTCCCAGTGGAGGGGGACGACATCAGCCCCAGCATTTT.